These 3 T cell receptor beta chains originate from one sample sequenced in a study of blood T cell repertoires in COVID-19. Assay used: immunoSEQ multiplex PCR; TCRdb lists only in-frame clones, some missing. The sample includes about 210,000 clones, around 80% seen only once; the top ten take more than 10%. Source material: peripheral blood. The receptors were sampled from a woman between 40 and 50 years old with acute or convalescent COVID-19.

The chain recombines TRBV12-3 or TRBV12-4 with TRBJ2-7; D perhaps matches TRBD2 (6 bases). The CDR3 totals 12 residues. The V and J ends lost 4 bases and 9 bases respectively, with 13 bases between them. The CDR3 DNA follows: TGTGCCAGCAGTTCGGGAGCGGCGAGGCAGTACTTC. This translates into CASSSGAARQYF.

The chain is built from TRBV18 and TRBJ1-3, with unresolved D. CDR1 KGHSH and CDR2 LQKENI come from the germline V gene. V shed 2 bases and J shed 0 bases, with 5 bases lying between them. CDR3 length: 14 residues. CDR3 amino acids: CASSPESSGNTIYF. The CDR3 DNA is TGTGCCAGCTCACCAGAGAGCTCTGGAAACACCATATATTTT.

The V and J genes are TRBV6-1 and TRBJ2-1; 8 bases align to TRBD1. The CDR3 totals 16 residues. Germline lookup yields CDR1 MNHNS and CDR2 SASEGT. The V and J ends lost 1 base and 10 bases, in that order; junction bases with no gene match: 12. CDR3 protein: CASSEGWDRSAGEQFF. As DNA, the CDR3 is TGTGCCAGCAGTGAAGGTTGGGACAGGTCTGCTGGGGAGCAGTTCTTC.